This is a list of T cell receptor beta chains from one sample in a study of blood T cell repertoires in COVID-19. The table came from immunoSEQ multiplex PCR; TCRdb's copy has only in-frame clones and leaves some out. The repertoire holds some 140,000 clones, with approximately 85% as singletons. Sample: peripheral blood. Receptors originate from a man in his fifties or sixties with COVID-19, enrolled during active disease. The CDR3 runs from the conserved cysteine through the conserved F or W. A D gene is named only where the DNA matches it firmly. A clone size is listed for some rows: how often the clone was seen (once, few, many), or a class if it is expanded.

j_call v_call d_call clone_size cdr3_aa cdr3_nt
TRBJ2-5 TRBV6-5 TRBD1 NA CASSQNPDRPQYF TGTGCCAGCAGCCAGAACCCGGACAGGCCCCAGTACTTC
TRBJ2-7 TRBV28 TRBD2 once CASSPHSGGSYEQYF TGTGCCAGCAGTCCCCATAGCGGGGGCTCCTACGAGCAGTACTTC
TRBJ2-2 TRBV11-2 NA NA CASSLQSHTGELFF TGTGCCAGCAGCCTCCAGTCCCACACCGGGGAGCTGTTTTTT
TRBJ1-2 TRBV16 NA NA CASSPSRDTNYGYTF TGTGCCAGCAGCCCCTCTCGGGACACCAACTATGGCTACACCTTC
TRBJ1-2 TRBV20-1 NA NA CSASAGGYTF TGCAGTGCTAGCGCAGGGGGCTACACCTTC
TRBJ2-7 TRBV6-2/TRBV6-3 TRBD1 NA CASSYSYLGDRAYEQYF TGTGCCAGCAGTTACTCGTACCTCGGGGACAGAGCCTACGAGCAGTACTTC
TRBJ1-3 TRBV6-1 TRBD1 NA CASSERLQGYGNTIYF TGTGCCAGCAGTGAAAGGTTACAGGGGTACGGAAACACCATATATTTT
TRBJ1-1 TRBV20-1 NA few CSAPKHREAFF TGCAGTGCTCCGAAACACAGAGAAGCTTTCTTT
TRBJ2-7 TRBV7-2 TRBD1 once CASSLDRSGTGVTYEQYF TGTGCCAGCAGCTTAGATAGATCAGGGACAGGGGTTACCTACGAGCAGTACTTC
TRBJ1-1 TRBV5-4 NA few CASSRNTEAFF TGTGCCAGCAGCCGGAACACTGAAGCTTTCTTT
TRBJ1-1 TRBV7-2 NA NA CASSLEVQAEAFF TGTGCCAGCAGCTTAGAGGTCCAGGCTGAAGCTTTCTTT
TRBJ2-1 TRBV6-6 NA NA CASSPLNEQFF TGTGCCAGCAGTCCACTCAATGAGCAGTTCTTC
TRBJ2-5 TRBV2 TRBD2 NA CASRWTSGGQETQYF TGTGCCAGCAGATGGACTAGCGGGGGTCAAGAGACCCAGTACTTC
TRBJ2-1 TRBV7-9 NA NA CASSREAAGSSEQFF TGTGCCAGCAGCAGAGAAGCGGCAGGCTCTAGTGAGCAGTTCTTC
TRBJ2-3 TRBV7-2 TRBD2 NA CASSLAYTSGTDTQYF TGTGCCAGCAGCTTAGCGTATACTAGCGGCACAGATACGCAGTATTTT
TRBJ1-2 TRBV5-3 NA NA CARSLIEKGPYGYTF TGTGCCAGAAGCTTGATTGAAAAGGGGCCCTATGGCTACACCTTC
TRBJ1-1 TRBV11-2 NA NA CASSRDSGGLAGRTEAFF TGTGCCAGCAGCAGGGATTCGGGTGGGCTGGCTGGGAGGACTGAAGCTTTCTTT
TRBJ1-5 TRBV5-1 NA NA CASSLDVGGNQPQHF TGCGCCAGCAGCTTGGACGTCGGGGGGAATCAGCCCCAGCATTTT
TRBJ1-3 TRBV12-3/TRBV12-4 TRBD1 NA CASSRDSGNTIYF TGTGCCAGCAGCCGGGACAGTGGAAACACCATATATTTT
TRBJ1-5 TRBV5-5 TRBD1 NA CASSWGQGGNQPQHF TGTGCCAGCAGCTGGGGACAGGGCGGCAATCAGCCCCAGCATTTT
TRBJ2-5 TRBV24-1 NA NA CATSDSGPTGSGETQYF TGTGCCACCAGTGATTCGGGACCTACAGGGTCGGGAGAGACCCAGTACTTC
TRBJ1-1 TRBV11-2 TRBD1 once CASRPGTGLNTEAFF TGTGCCAGCAGGCCCGGGACAGGGCTGAACACTGAAGCTTTCTTT